A selection of T cell receptor beta chains follows, all from one sample in a study of CD8 T cells in Susac syndrome. TCRdb reanalysed the immunoSEQ multiplex PCR reads using MiXCR and keeps one entry per CDR3 protein. The table includes about 300,000 distinct CDR3 sequences, about 91% detected once. The sequencing sample was made of CD8+ T cells from PBMCs. The receptors here all came from a human donor with multiple sclerosis. The CDR3 runs from the conserved cysteine through the conserved F or W. Each record gives: V gene, J gene, D gene, CDR3 protein. A D gene is named only where the DNA matches it firmly.

v_call: TRBV6-1
j_call: TRBJ1-2
d_call: -
cdr3_aa: CASSEVLSDLDYGYTF

v_call: TRBV3-1
j_call: TRBJ2-2
d_call: -
cdr3_aa: CASSQDMSGSPTGELFF

v_call: TRBV12-3/TRBV12-4
j_call: TRBJ2-7
d_call: TRBD1
cdr3_aa: CASSSGGGGSEQYF

v_call: TRBV7-9
j_call: TRBJ2-3
d_call: -
cdr3_aa: CASSHLGGSTDTQYF

v_call: TRBV7-9
j_call: TRBJ2-1
d_call: -
cdr3_aa: CASSLGRGLRYNEQFF

v_call: TRBV20-1
j_call: TRBJ2-7
d_call: -
cdr3_aa: CSATTVQNYSYEQYF

v_call: TRBV20-1
j_call: TRBJ2-7
d_call: -
cdr3_aa: CSAHGTQSYEQYF

v_call: TRBV12-3/TRBV12-4
j_call: TRBJ1-2
d_call: -
cdr3_aa: CASTLAGFYGYTF

v_call: TRBV4-1
j_call: TRBJ2-1
d_call: -
cdr3_aa: CASSQVVYNEQFF

v_call: TRBV5-8
j_call: TRBJ2-7
d_call: TRBD2
cdr3_aa: CASSLSGLALYEQYF

v_call: TRBV10-3
j_call: TRBJ2-6
d_call: TRBD1
cdr3_aa: CAITPTGGVLAGANVLTF

v_call: TRBV29-1
j_call: TRBJ2-7
d_call: TRBD1
cdr3_aa: CSVEEVGTGESEQYF

v_call: TRBV7-3
j_call: TRBJ1-6
d_call: TRBD1
cdr3_aa: CASSLNSPWTGENSPLHF

v_call: TRBV4-1
j_call: TRBJ2-7
d_call: -
cdr3_aa: CASSQEMGFRGYEQYF

v_call: TRBV7-6
j_call: TRBJ2-1
d_call: -
cdr3_aa: CASSSVSYEQFF

v_call: TRBV3-1
j_call: TRBJ2-7
d_call: -
cdr3_aa: CASSHGRKLYEQYF

v_call: TRBV30
j_call: TRBJ2-1
d_call: TRBD2
cdr3_aa: CAWSGVAGGYNEQFF

v_call: TRBV7-9
j_call: TRBJ2-1
d_call: -
cdr3_aa: CASSFPGQNEQFF

v_call: TRBV27
j_call: TRBJ1-1
d_call: -
cdr3_aa: CASSRPGYTEAFF

v_call: TRBV9
j_call: TRBJ1-3
d_call: TRBD1
cdr3_aa: CASSFQGAGNTIYF

v_call: TRBV12-3/TRBV12-4
j_call: TRBJ2-7
d_call: TRBD2
cdr3_aa: CASSPGGGHEQYF

v_call: TRBV29-1
j_call: TRBJ2-2
d_call: TRBD1
cdr3_aa: CSVGGPGQGRIGELFF

v_call: TRBV11-2
j_call: TRBJ1-4
d_call: -
cdr3_aa: CASSDNQVALPPNGKLFF

v_call: TRBV13
j_call: TRBJ2-7
d_call: -
cdr3_aa: CASSPRGVGYEQYF

v_call: TRBV29-1
j_call: TRBJ2-2
d_call: -
cdr3_aa: CSTKEDTGELFF

v_call: TRBV20-1
j_call: TRBJ2-1
d_call: TRBD2
cdr3_aa: CSARRGLAGGVSYNEQFF

v_call: TRBV4-3
j_call: TRBJ2-1
d_call: TRBD1
cdr3_aa: CASSLFRTGNNEQFF

v_call: TRBV29-1
j_call: TRBJ1-2
d_call: -
cdr3_aa: CITREGPHYGYTF

v_call: TRBV20-1
j_call: TRBJ2-1
d_call: -
cdr3_aa: CSASPPGVHLYNEQFF

v_call: TRBV9
j_call: TRBJ2-5
d_call: TRBD2
cdr3_aa: CASSAGGPGETQYF

v_call: TRBV4-3
j_call: TRBJ2-1
d_call: TRBD1
cdr3_aa: CASSQDLGTGGNEQFF

v_call: TRBV4-3
j_call: TRBJ2-1
d_call: TRBD2
cdr3_aa: CASSQESAGGNEQFF

v_call: TRBV7-2
j_call: TRBJ2-7
d_call: -
cdr3_aa: CASSLGGEMLYEQYF

v_call: TRBV6-5
j_call: TRBJ1-1
d_call: -
cdr3_aa: CASSYSGTQYEAFF

v_call: TRBV9
j_call: TRBJ2-7
d_call: -
cdr3_aa: CASSALALSYEQYF

v_call: TRBV7-6
j_call: TRBJ1-1
d_call: -
cdr3_aa: CASTPEGTNTEAFF

v_call: TRBV9
j_call: TRBJ2-1
d_call: -
cdr3_aa: CASSVADSLNNEQFF

v_call: TRBV15
j_call: TRBJ2-1
d_call: TRBD2
cdr3_aa: CATSRLAGPNEQFF

v_call: TRBV27
j_call: TRBJ1-5
d_call: TRBD1
cdr3_aa: CASSSLPGQGNQPQHF

v_call: TRBV4-1
j_call: TRBJ2-3
d_call: TRBD1
cdr3_aa: CASSQIPGTASTDTQYF

v_call: TRBV2
j_call: TRBJ2-5
d_call: TRBD2
cdr3_aa: CASSPTGIAGGPVAQYF

v_call: TRBV5-4
j_call: TRBJ1-4
d_call: -
cdr3_aa: CASSLAGRSTNEKLFF

v_call: TRBV15
j_call: TRBJ2-1
d_call: -
cdr3_aa: CATSGSQDNYNEQFF

v_call: TRBV4-3
j_call: TRBJ2-1
d_call: -
cdr3_aa: CASSQEGGGLDEQFF

v_call: TRBV27
j_call: TRBJ1-1
d_call: TRBD1
cdr3_aa: CASSLFKGAVGYTEAFF

v_call: TRBV6-1
j_call: TRBJ2-5
d_call: -
cdr3_aa: CASKNRAYQETQYF

v_call: TRBV3-1
j_call: TRBJ2-5
d_call: TRBD1
cdr3_aa: CASSQHTLTGEETQYF

v_call: TRBV9
j_call: TRBJ2-5
d_call: TRBD2
cdr3_aa: CASSVGSGGAGETQYF

v_call: TRBV28
j_call: TRBJ2-7
d_call: -
cdr3_aa: CASSWRGLNEQYF

v_call: TRBV19
j_call: TRBJ1-5
d_call: TRBD1
cdr3_aa: CASSSTGFGNQPQHF

v_call: TRBV12-3/TRBV12-4
j_call: TRBJ1-4
d_call: -
cdr3_aa: CASSLGTGRQTNEKLFF

v_call: TRBV20-1
j_call: TRBJ2-3
d_call: TRBD2
cdr3_aa: CSAQSGGATDTQYF

v_call: TRBV29-1
j_call: TRBJ2-1
d_call: TRBD1
cdr3_aa: CSVERDRGYEQFF

v_call: TRBV27
j_call: TRBJ2-1
d_call: TRBD2
cdr3_aa: CASSLQAGGSHNEQFF

v_call: TRBV20-1
j_call: TRBJ2-7
d_call: TRBD1
cdr3_aa: CSARVPGQGSYEQYF